This paragraph reports one T cell receptor (beta chain). What it binds is unknown. With 1 base removed from V and 0 bases from J, the gap between germline ends came to 11 bases. The germline V gene encodes CDR1 SGHRS and CDR2 YFSETQ. The CDR3 is 16 residues long. The data belong to a study of cytomegalovirus exposure and HLA in healthy donors. Study-wide background: The Caucasian-associated ancestry cluster held roughly 81% of 398 genotyped donors. General study findings and limits: Per published accounts, TCR beta sequences correctly predicted the HLA-A and HLA-B alleles of most subjects. Rarity characterized most TCR sequences, yet some public TCRs appeared in many donors.

PCR used 60 Vbeta primers and 13 Jbeta primers. Under the authors' procedure: The count from a later analysis was some 81 million unique TCR beta chains, some 12 million of them shared. Sequencing used immunoSEQ multiplex PCR; TCRdb keeps in-frame clones, though not all of them. Clone size and V and J calls were adopted from that table, with D and trimming inferred from the DNA. Its table records about 200,000 clones. The material sequenced was PBMCs. The rearrangement links TRBV5-1 to TRBJ1-3; the D is unclear. This receptor was taken from a woman under 40 in good health and CMV-seropositive. In DNA form, the CDR3 reads TGCGCCAGCAGCTTGTTCGCGGAATTCTCTGGAAACACCATATATTTT. Translating it yields CASSLFAEFSGNTIYF.